Below are 32 T cell receptor beta chains sequenced from a single sample in a study of cytomegalovirus exposure and HLA in healthy donors. 13 Jbeta primers and 60 Vbeta primers were used for the PCR. Using immunoSEQ multiplex PCR, the repertoire was profiled, and TCRdb retains in-frame clones only, with some absent. The sample comprises approximately 150,000 clones, 70% to 90% of which are singletons, and around 6.7% rests with the top ten. Sequencing was carried out using PBMCs. The receptor source for this set is a woman aged 30 to 39 in good health and CMV-seropositive.

The rearrangement links TRBV10-3 to TRBJ2-7; the match to TRBD1 covers 9 bases. V trimming: 3 bases; J trimming: 2 bases; junction bases outside the gene matches: 11. Per germline, CDR1 ENHRY and CDR2 SYGVKD. The CDR3 length is 17 residues. CDR3 nucleotide sequence: TGTGCCATCAGTGACCCCTTGTTGGGGACAGGGACCTACGAGCAGTACTTC. As protein: CAISDPLLGTGTYEQYF.

As DNA, the CDR3 is TGCGCCAGCAGCTTGGCCCGGGACAGGCCGACCGGGGAGCTGTTTTTT. It specifies CASSLARDRPTGELFF. The rearrangement uses TRBV5-1 and TRBJ2-2; 8 bases are a match to TRBD1. The germline CDR1 and CDR2 sequences are SGHRS and YFSETQ. The CDR3 spans 16 residues. J gave up 5 bases and V 0 bases, and 6 bases lay outside the gene matches.

V usage is TRBV11-2 and J usage is TRBJ2-7; 11 nucleotides match TRBD1. The V gene's germline CDR1 is SGHAT and CDR2 FQNNGV. The CDR3 sequence is 14 residues long. V lost 3 bases and J lost 3; bases outside the gene matches: 1. CDR3 in amino acids: CASSLGQGGYEQYF. The DNA for the CDR3 is TGTGCCAGCAGCTTGGGACAGGGGGGCTACGAGCAGTACTTC.

This sequence joins TRBV5-8 and TRBJ1-2; 7 bases fit TRBD1. Germline trimming cut 4 bases from V and 7 bases from J; bases unmatched to any gene: 7. CDR1 is SGHTS, CDR2 YDEGEE, per germline. The length of the CDR3 is 13 residues. Here the CDR3 DNA reads TGTGCCAGCAGCATAAACAGGGGTGTTGGCTACACCTTC. This gives the protein CASSINRGVGYTF.

Of note for this clone: Other DNA sequences in the same sample also yield this CDR3. The V gene is TRBV5-1, the J gene TRBJ2-7; possible D gene TRBD1, 7 bases. The CDR3 length is 17 residues. Per germline, CDR1 SGHRS and CDR2 YFSETQ. The V gene lost 0 bases and the J gene lost 7 bases, with 23 bases spanning the gap. The CDR3 region is CASSLGLTGDLSYEQYF. The CDR3 nucleotides are TGCGCCAGCAGCTTGGGACTTACAGGGGACTTATCGTATGAGCAGTACTTC.

The J gene is TRBJ1-6, the V gene TRBV6-5; TRBD1 matches 9 bases. Per germline, CDR1 MNHEY and CDR2 SVGAGI. J was trimmed by 7 bases and V by 9 bases; bases with no gene match: 7. The CDR3 has 14 residues. This CDR3 reads CASRRDRDNSPLHF. The DNA for the CDR3 is TGTGCCAGTAGGAGGGACAGGGACAATTCACCCCTCCACTTT.

V gene TRBV5-1 combines with J gene TRBJ2-5; 9 bases are a match to TRBD2. Gene TRBJ2-7 matches the end of the DNA better, so the J call may be wrong. Germline CDR1 is SGHRS and CDR2 is YFSETQ. The CDR3 runs to 15 residues. The CDR3 bases are TGCGCCAGCAGCTTGGGACTAGCGGAAATCTACGAGCAGTACTTC. Translated: CASSLGLAEIYEQYF.

The V and J genes are TRBV6-5 and TRBJ2-2; 7 positions match TRBD2. CDR1 and CDR2 (germline): MNHEY, SVGAGI. The CDR3 covers 15 residues. The V segment lost 5 bases and the J segment 6 bases; nucleotides outside the gene matches: 9. CDR3 region: CASSLSREGAGELFF. The CDR3 nucleotides are TGTGCCAGCAGTCTCTCCAGGGAGGGCGCCGGGGAGCTGTTTTTT.

This CDR3 is CAIGVGYEQYF. CDR3 in DNA: TGTGCCATCGGGGTCGGATACGAGCAGTACTTC. The genes are TRBV7-9 and TRBJ2-7, with D possibly being TRBD2 (5 bases). This CDR3 contains 11 residues. The ends were cut back, 10 bases at V and 4 bases at J, with 11 bases in the middle. Germline values: CDR1 SEHNR, CDR2 FQNEAQ (reference sequence).

The chain uses TRBV5-1 and TRBJ1-1, with D maybe TRBD1 (6 bases). The CDR3 loop spans 12 amino acids. In germline, CDR1 is SGHRS, CDR2 YFSETQ. V lost 0 bases and J 8 bases, leaving 8 bases between the germline ends. CDR3 coding DNA: TGCGCCAGCAGCTTGGGACAGGCCGAAGCTTTCTTT. Protein sequence: CASSLGQAEAFF.

The rearrangement links TRBV7-6 to TRBJ2-2; unclear D gene. Deletions cut 2 bases from V and 4 bases from J, with 5 bases between. Germline assignment: CDR1 SGHVS and CDR2 FNYEAQ. The CDR3 has 13 residues. In DNA, the CDR3 is TGTGCCAGCAGCTTATTCGGCACCGGGGAGCTGTTTTTT. It codes for CASSLFGTGELFF.

This clone was observed a single time. The chain couples TRBV5-1 to TRBJ2-7, with D possibly being TRBD1 (6 bases). CDR1 is SGHRS and CDR2 is YFSETQ in the germline V gene. The CDR3 covers 16 residues. Trimming removed 0 bases at V and 0 bases at J, with 13 bases between. This CDR3 is CASSLVYRTVSYEQYF. CDR3 bases: TGCGCCAGCAGCTTGGTATATCGGACAGTCTCCTACGAGCAGTACTTC.

V gene TRBV6-5 combines with J gene TRBJ1-4; D remains ambiguous. V lost 0 bases and J lost 5, with 10 bases in between. Germline V lookup: CDR1 MNHEY, CDR2 SVGAGI. CDR3 size: 15 residues. The CDR3 coding sequence is TGTGCCAGCAGTTACTCGCCACAGAGAAATGAAAAACTGTTTTTT. Translated, it gives CASSYSPQRNEKLFF.

The chain joins TRBV5-6 to TRBJ1-3; no firm D call. V dropped 0 bases and J dropped 7 bases, with 8 bases sitting between them. Germline loops: CDR1 SGHDT, CDR2 YYEEEE. The CDR3 contains 13 residues. For the CDR3, the DNA is TGTGCCAGCAGCTTGGGGGCCTGGAACACCATATATTTT. It translates to CASSLGAWNTIYF.

This chain joins TRBV7-2 and TRBJ1-2; 7 positions agree with TRBD1. Germline V lookup: CDR1 SGHTA, CDR2 FQGNSA. CDR3 length equals 16 residues. Trimming cost V 1 base and J 4 bases; bases outside gene matches: 9. The CDR3 spells CASSLVFSPGGYGYTF. CDR3 DNA sequence: TGTGCCAGCAGCTTAGTTTTTTCTCCAGGGGGCTATGGCTACACCTTC.

CDR3 residues: CASSQGSAYSNQPQHF. The CDR3 region has the DNA TGCGCCAGCAGCCAAGGGAGCGCTTATAGCAATCAGCCCCAGCATTTT. J is TRBJ1-5 and V is TRBV4-1; D uncertain. This CDR3 is built from 16 residues. Germline-derived CDR1 and CDR2 are MGHRA and YSYEKL. V was shortened by 1 base and J by 0 bases, with 10 bases between the two germline ends.

This chain uses TRBV19 with TRBJ1-5; D is ambiguous. Germline V gene data show CDR1 as LNHDA and CDR2 as SQIVND (reference sequence). V shed 5 bases and J shed 1 base, with 12 bases lying between them. This CDR3 is built from 15 residues. The CDR3 nucleotides read TGTGCCAGTAGTCCTGTGGGAGGGAGCAATCAGCCCCAGCATTTT. The encoded protein is CASSPVGGSNQPQHF.

This CDR3 is CASALEGDDQPQHF. CDR3 sequence (DNA): TGTGCCAGTGCCCTTGAGGGGGATGATCAGCCCCAGCATTTT. The chain carries TRBV2 and TRBJ1-5; D perhaps matches TRBD1 (6 bases). The germline V gene has CDR1 SNHLY and CDR2 FYNNEI. The CDR3 runs to 14 residues. V lost 9 bases and J 5 bases, leaving 17 bases between the germline ends.

The chain recombines TRBV7-6 with TRBJ2-3; the match to TRBD2 covers 15 bases. V lost 3 bases to trimming and J lost 5 bases; unmatched junction nucleotides: 3. CDR3 length: 16 amino acids. Germline V gives CDR1 SGHVS, CDR2 FNYEAQ. CDR3 residues: CASSFGLAGGQDTQYF. CDR3 bases: TGTGCCAGCAGCTTCGGACTAGCGGGGGGGCAAGATACGCAGTATTTT.

The genes are TRBV19 and TRBJ1-2; TRBD1 is a possible D gene (5 bases). The CDR3 loop spans 14 amino acids. CDR1 is LNHDA, CDR2 SQIVND, per germline (reference sequence). V was shortened by 6 bases and J by 2 bases, with 13 bases between the two germline ends. The CDR3 nucleotides read TGTGCCAGTAGCCGAGGAGGGGAGAACTATGGCTACACCTTC. This translates into CASSRGGENYGYTF.

The V and J genes are TRBV10-3 and TRBJ1-1, with 9 bases aligning to TRBD1. Germline V lookup: CDR1 ENHRY, CDR2 SYGVKD. The CDR3 is 16 residues long. The junction had 13 bases not matched to a gene; V was cut back by 6 bases and J by 5 bases. In nucleotides, the CDR3 is TGTGCCATCAGGAAACAGGGGGCGCAGGTCCGAACTGAAGCTTTCTTT. This sequence encodes CAIRKQGAQVRTEAFF.

The gene calls are TRBV27 and TRBJ1-2; weak D call: TRBD1 (6 bases). The V end was cut by 3 bases, the J end by 6 bases, with 11 bases between. The germline CDR1 and CDR2 sequences are MNHEY and SMNVEV (reference sequence). The CDR3 totals 13 residues. In DNA, the CDR3 is TGTGCCAGCAGTTTCAGCTCAGGGGATGGCTACACCTTC. Translating gives CASSFSSGDGYTF.

V is TRBV29-1 and J is TRBJ1-3; perhaps TRBD1 as D (5 bases). The ends were cut back, 4 bases at V and 0 bases at J, with 7 bases in the middle. This CDR3 has 13 residues. From germline, CDR1 is SQVTM and CDR2 ANQGSEA. This CDR3 reads CSVGQSSGNTIYF. The CDR3 DNA reads TGCAGCGTTGGACAGTCCTCTGGAAACACCATATATTTT.

The rearrangement joins TRBV5-6 to TRBJ2-4; tentative D call: TRBD1 (5 bases). The CDR3 is made up of 17 amino acids. The V gene lost 0 bases and the J gene lost 3 bases, with 16 bases spanning the gap. Germline V gene sequence: CDR1 SGHDT, CDR2 YYEEEE. The CDR3 sequence is CASSLGMIGDDKNIQYF. The DNA of the CDR3 is TGTGCCAGCAGCTTGGGAATGATAGGGGATGACAAAAACATTCAGTACTTC.

This sequence joins TRBV9 and TRBJ1-3; the D is unclear. V lost 4 bases, J lost 3 bases, and 17 bases lay in between. This CDR3 has 16 amino acids. Per germline, CDR1 SGDLS and CDR2 YYNGEE. The CDR3 loop is CASSPLGNDRGNTIYF. The DNA for the CDR3 is TGTGCCAGCAGCCCTCTAGGCAATGACCGTGGAAACACCATATATTTT.

This chain links TRBV5-4 with TRBJ2-3, with TRBD1 matching over 7 bases. The CDR3 contains 17 residues. Germline lookup yields CDR1 SGHNT and CDR2 YYREEE (reference sequence). V lost 3 bases to trimming and J lost 0 bases; unmatched junction nucleotides: 10. The CDR3 region has the DNA TGTGCCAGCAGCTCATACAGGGGCCCTACTAGCACAGATACGCAGTATTTT. Protein sequence: CASSSYRGPTSTDTQYF.

CDR3 nucleotide sequence: TGTGCCAGCAGCGTATCCGGCGGGGGGGTCACAGATACGCAGTATTTT. Its protein product is CASSVSGGGVTDTQYF. The V gene is TRBV9, the J gene TRBJ2-3, with 9 bases matching TRBD2. With V trimmed by 1 base and J by 2 bases, 5 bases remained unmatched. Germline CDR1 and CDR2: SGDLS and YYNGEE. The CDR3 extends over 16 amino acids.

V gene TRBV7-2 combines with J gene TRBJ2-1; no reliable D call. The V end was cut by 2 bases, the J end by 4 bases, with 12 bases between. The length of the CDR3 is 15 residues. CDR1 is SGHTA and CDR2 is FQGNSA in the germline V gene. CDR3 protein: CASSLQVPPYNEQFF. CDR3 nucleotide sequence: TGTGCCAGCAGCTTACAGGTCCCCCCTTACAATGAGCAGTTCTTC.

The chain is built from TRBV7-3 and TRBJ2-2; TRBD2 agrees at 7 bases. The CDR3 is made up of 14 amino acids. V dropped 6 bases and J dropped 5; count of bases not matched to a gene: 6. CDR1 is SGHTA and CDR2 is FQGTGA in the germline V gene. The CDR3 spells CASRDNGGTGELFF. The CDR3 DNA sequence: TGTGCCAGCAGGGACAACGGGGGGACCGGGGAGCTGTTTTTT.

V usage is TRBV6-5 and J usage is TRBJ1-6, with a weak D call TRBD1 (5 bases). Trimming stripped 5 bases from V and 7 bases from J, with 12 bases between. This CDR3 contains 14 residues. Germline CDR1 is MNHEY and CDR2 is SVGAGI. The CDR3 nucleotides read TGTGCCAGCAGTCCAGGGAAGTTGAATTCACCCCTCCACTTT. This codes for CASSPGKLNSPLHF.

The chain carries TRBV6-5 and TRBJ2-3; D is ambiguous. V was pared by 0 bases and J by 10 bases, with 11 bases between. This CDR3 has 13 residues. Germline V gene lookup returns CDR1 MNHEY and CDR2 SVGAGI. The CDR3 sequence: CASSYSRTNAQYF. CDR3 DNA: TGTGCCAGCAGTTACTCAAGAACTAACGCGCAGTATTTT.

This clone was detected only once. The genes are TRBV7-2 and TRBJ2-2; D may be TRBD2 (6 bases). Germline loops: CDR1 SGHTA, CDR2 FQGNSA. The ends were cut back, 7 bases at V and 3 bases at J, with 27 bases in the middle. CDR3 length: 19 amino acids. The CDR3 DNA sequence: TGTGCCAGCATCACGGGACTCCCTATCTGGGAGGCCGACACCGGGGAGCTGTTTTTT. Translated: CASITGLPIWEADTGELFF.